The 2 T cell receptor beta chains below come from one sample, sequenced in a study of T-cell memory formation after mild COVID-19. Via MiXCR, TCRdb re-called the 5' RACE reads, giving one row per CDR3 protein. Here the sample spans 250,000 to 300,000 distinct CDR3 sequences, about 17% being singletons. The specimen sequenced was PBMCs or a T cell subset sorted from them (not recorded which). The receptors stem from a man between 18 and 29 years old who had mild COVID-19 (a few samples of this study predate the infection). Cell type and time point are not known.

This clonotype occurred a few times. The chain recombines TRBV10-3 with TRBJ1-1; D is possibly TRBD1 (6 bases). CDR1 ENHRY and CDR2 SYGVKD come from the germline V gene. CDR3 length equals 12 residues. The V gene lost 10 bases and the J gene lost 2 bases, with 11 bases spanning the gap. The CDR3 DNA is TGTGCCACCCAGACAGGCAACACTGAAGCTTTCTTT. It codes for CATQTGNTEAFF.

The chain employs TRBV5-1 and TRBJ2-3, with 10 positions matching TRBD1. Unmatched junction bases numbered 9, after V lost 2 bases and J lost 6 bases. Per germline, CDR1 SGHRS and CDR2 YFSETQ. The CDR3 is 16 residues long. CDR3 nucleotides: TGCGCCAGCAGCTTTCGGGACAGGGGATTGAGGGATACGCAGTATTTT. Its protein is CASSFRDRGLRDTQYF.